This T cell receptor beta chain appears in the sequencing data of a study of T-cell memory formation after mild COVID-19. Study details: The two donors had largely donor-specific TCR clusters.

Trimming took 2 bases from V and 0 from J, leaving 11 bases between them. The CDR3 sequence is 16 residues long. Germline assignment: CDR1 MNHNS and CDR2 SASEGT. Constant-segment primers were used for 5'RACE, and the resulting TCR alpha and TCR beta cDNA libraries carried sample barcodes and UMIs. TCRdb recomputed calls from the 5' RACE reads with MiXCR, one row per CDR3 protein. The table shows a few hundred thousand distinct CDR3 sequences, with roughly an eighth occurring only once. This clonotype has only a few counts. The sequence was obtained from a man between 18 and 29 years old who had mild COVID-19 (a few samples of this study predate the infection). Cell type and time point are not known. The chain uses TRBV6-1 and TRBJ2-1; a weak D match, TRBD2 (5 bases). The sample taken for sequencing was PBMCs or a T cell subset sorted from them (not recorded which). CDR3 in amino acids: CASSEIPGSSYNEQFF. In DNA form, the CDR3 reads TGTGCCAGCAGTGAAATTCCGGGGAGCTCCTACAATGAGCAGTTCTTC.